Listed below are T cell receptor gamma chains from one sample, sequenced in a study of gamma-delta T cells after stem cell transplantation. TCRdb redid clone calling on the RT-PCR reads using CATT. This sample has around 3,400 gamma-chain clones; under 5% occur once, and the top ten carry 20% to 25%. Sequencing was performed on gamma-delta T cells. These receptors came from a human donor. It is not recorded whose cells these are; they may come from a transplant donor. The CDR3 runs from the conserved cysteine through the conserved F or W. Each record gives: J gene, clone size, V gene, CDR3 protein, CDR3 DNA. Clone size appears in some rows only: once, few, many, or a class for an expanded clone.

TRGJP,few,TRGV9,CALWEARGDELGKKIKVF,TGTGCCTTGTGGGAGGCGAGGGGGGATGAGTTGGGCAAAAAAATCAAGGTATTT
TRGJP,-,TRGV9,CALWEVTQELGKKIKVF,TGTGCCTTGTGGGAGGTTACTCAAGAGTTGGGCAAAAAAATCAAGGTATTT
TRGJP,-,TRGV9,CALWETKGEELGKKIKVF,TGTGCCTTGTGGGAGACCAAAGGGGAGGAGTTGGGCAAAAAAATCAAGGTATTT
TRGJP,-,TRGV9,CALWEVRVALGKKIKVF,TGTGCCTTGTGGGAGGTGCGAGTCGCGTTGGGCAAAAAAATCAAGGTATTT
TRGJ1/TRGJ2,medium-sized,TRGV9,CALWEQHPKKLF,TGTGCCTTGTGGGAGCAACACCCTAAGAAACTCTTT
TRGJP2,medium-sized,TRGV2,CATWDRDWIKTF,TGTGCCACCTGGGACCGTGATTGGATCAAGACGTTT
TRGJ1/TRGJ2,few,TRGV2,CATWDGSRQEKLF,TGTGCCACCTGGGACGGAAGCCGGCAGGAGAAACTCTTT
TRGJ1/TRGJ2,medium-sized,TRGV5,CATWDRPDKKLF,TGTGCCACCTGGGACAGGCCTGATAAGAAACTCTTT
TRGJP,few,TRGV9,CALREVHVKELGKKIKVF,TGTGCCTTGAGGGAGGTGCATGTAAAAGAGTTGGGCAAAAAAATCAAGGTATTT
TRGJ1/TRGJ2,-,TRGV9,CALWEPPTLYKKLF,TGTGCCTTGTGGGAGCCGCCAACGCTGTATAAGAAACTCTTT
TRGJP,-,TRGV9,CALWEARELGKKTKVF,TGTGCCTTGTGGGAGGCCCGAGAGTTGGGCAAAAAAACCAAGGTATTT
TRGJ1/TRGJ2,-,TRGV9,CALWEVMKLF,TGTGCCTTGTGGGAGGTGATGAAACTCTTT
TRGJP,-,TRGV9,CALWARGELGKKIKVF,TGTGCCTTGTGGGCCAGGGGGGAGTTGGGCAAAAAAATCAAGGTATTT
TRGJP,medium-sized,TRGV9,CALWELGELGKKIKVF,TGTGCCTTGTGGGAGCTCGGAGAGTTGGGCAAAAAAATCAAGGTATTT